This T cell receptor beta chain is drawn from a study of long-term antiretroviral therapy in people with HIV (dated by TCRdb to between 2021 and 2022). Describing the broader study: The earliest samples were collected about a decade before the 2015 WHO recommendation for immediate ART, when ART was typically delayed until CD4 counts fell. The cohort contributed about 200 cryopreserved PBMC samples from 30 to 35 adults with confirmed HIV infection, collected serially over a mean of about 6 years (range 1-12). About 35% of the 30 participants with HIV were female. A retrospective serial study tested whether changes in peripheral blood TRB repertoire composition and diversity were associated with ART initiation and durable HIV suppression. Test extractions of a monoclonal T-cell line alongside fewer than 40 polyclonal samples showed no cross-contamination during QIAcube processing.

The cysteine opens and the phenylalanine closes a CDR3 of 13 amino acids. Only the CDR3 region is kept as DNA, spanning 39 bases read in frame from base 1. Sequences MNHNS (CDR1) and SASEGT (CDR2) are obtained from the germline V gene. The junction shows trimming of 8 bases on V and 7 bases on J, plus 14 bases between the germline ends. Participants were included only if at least one PBMC sample before ART initiation and at least two post-ART samples were available. All participants with HIV were treated in the United States of America. Before DNA extraction, cryopreserved samples containing about 0.95-10 million PBMC were thawed and washed. At the time of the earliest PBMC sample, participants with HIV were aged between about 20 and 54 years. PBMC samples were contributed by each participant from 1-4 timepoints before ART initiation and 2-8 timepoints after ART initiation, with a median of 7 samples. For every participant, serial HIV viral load, CD4+ T-cell count, ART history and demographic data were obtained. Genomic DNA was extracted from unsorted PBMC with a Qiagen kit on a QIAcube, processed in batches of 12 samples.

On the study overall, not on this receptor specifically: ART initiation was associated with a significant increase in TRB diversity, but diversity stayed significantly below transplant donor controls even after long-term ART. Because cell numbers in pre-ART samples were limited, unsorted PBMC were profiled instead of sorted CD4+ and CD8+ T cells. Expanded TRB clones identified before ART initiation dominated the repertoire across all time points, though the dominance fluctuated and decreased in many PLHIV after ART. Owing to limited PBMC availability, only the TCR beta chain was sequenced, without alpha chain pairing. No data were available on ART adherence, viral resistance or therapy changes, limiting inferences about post-ART repertoire changes. Compared with controls, HIV repertoires had narrower CDR3 length ranges, and the network structure pointed to an antigen-experienced repertoire that shifted only slightly toward naive after ART. Samples dated from the mid-2000s to the late 2010s, and the ART regimens used may be less effective than current ones.

The immunoSEQ hsTCRB v3.0 assay was used at survey level resolution to sequence the TRB variable region. TRB sequencing targeted a depth of 40,000-50,000 T-cell genomes per sample. An Illumina MiSeq with a v3 150-cycle kit was used to sequence the pooled TRB libraries. In the paper's pipeline: Repertoire analysis was run in R within a reproducible Nextflow workflow that covered QC, data transformation and analysis. LymphoSeq2, an R package for AIRR-Seq data exploration, was used to implement custom analyses. A few samples yielding fewer than 5000 total TRB sequences were excluded, leaving 188 analyzed HIV repertoires. Among the 180 to 200 retained HIV repertoires, 55 to 65 were collected before ART initiation and 120 to 140 after ART initiation. Repertoires were downsampled to 5000 TRB nucleotide sequences, and summary statistics were averaged over 100 downsampling iterations. TRB sequences were retained for analysis only if CDR3 regions of at least seven amino acids were present. Diversity was assessed using a clonality score derived from Shannon entropy and using the Gini coefficient. In the repertoire networks, any two of the top 5000 CDR3 amino acid sequences were linked whenever the two sequences differed by an edit distance of one. GLIPH2 predicted antigen specificity groups and MHC restriction for TRB CDR3 amino acid sequences. Known CMV, EBV, HIV or tissue antigen associations were flagged by matching CDR3 amino acid sequences against VDJdb and McPAS-TCR. Pre-ART, post-ART and control groups were compared with Wilcoxon signed-rank tests and Holm-Bonferroni correction. Not all clones reach the TCRdb copy of this immuneACCESS table, which keeps in-frame sequences only. Checked studies attribute under half of the gap to unresolved V genes and leave the rest unexplained. The V and J calls and clone size were taken over from that table, and D and trimming were inferred from the DNA. The table for this sample lists some 18,000 clones; roughly 87% of them were counted only once. Clones ranked in the top ten supply 3.5% to 5% of the sample.

In the case of this clone: What antigen it recognizes has not been identified. Base-call qualities are not available, and no considerably larger clone is one nucleotide away.

This chain joins TRBV6-1 to TRBJ2-2, with TRBD1 tentatively as D gene (5 bases match). The sequencing used unsorted PBMCs, collected 2.1 years after starting antiretroviral therapy. This sequence was found in a man between 18 and 29 years old with HIV. The CDR3 reads as follows: CASGRALSGELFF. The sequence in DNA is TGTGCCAGCGGCAGGGCCCTCAGCGGGGAGCTGTTTTTT.